Each of the 28 T cell receptor beta chains below was sequenced from the same sample in a study of T cell responses to AZD1222 COVID-19 vaccine. The method was immunoSEQ multiplex PCR; TCRdb's version includes in-frame clones alone and lacks a portion of them. Among 100,000 to 150,000 clones listed, around 90% were seen once. The sample was peripheral blood, taken on day 0 of AZD1222 vaccination. These receptors all come from an adult in good health.

The sample holds one count of this clone. The chain combines TRBV5-1 with TRBJ1-1, with D unresolved. V was clipped by 3 bases and J by 1 base, with 7 bases between them. CDR1 and CDR2 from the germline V gene are SGHRS and YFSETQ. The CDR3 runs to 13 residues. The CDR3 protein is CASSSDPNTEAFF. CDR3 DNA: TGCGCCAGCAGCTCGGATCCGAACACTGAAGCTTTCTTT.

The chain recombines TRBV10-3 with TRBJ2-7; D may correspond to TRBD1 or TRBD2 (6 bases each). This CDR3 has 12 residues. Germline lookup yields CDR1 ENHRY and CDR2 SYGVKD. The V and J ends lost 5 bases and 6 bases respectively, with 11 bases between them. CDR3 coding DNA: TGTGCCATCAGTTCCGGGGGCATCGAGCAGTACTTC. Translating it yields CAISSGGIEQYF.

This chain links TRBV25-1 with TRBJ2-7, with D tentatively TRBD1 or TRBD2 (6 bases each). The CDR3 has 15 residues. Trimming stripped 8 bases from V and 4 bases from J, with 21 bases between. Germline V gives CDR1 MGHDK, CDR2 SYGVNS. This CDR3 reads CASHRTDRGEYEQYF. CDR3 coding DNA: TGTGCCAGCCACCGTACGGATAGGGGGGAGTACGAGCAGTACTTC.

This clone was observed a single time. CDR3 DNA: TGTGCCAGCAGGCCCACCGGGTCGGGGGCAGGGGAAAAACTGTTTTTT. It is translated as CASRPTGSGAGEKLFF. V gene TRBV28 combines with J gene TRBJ1-4; D may be TRBD1 (6 bases). The CDR3 is 16 residues long. Germline V lookup: CDR1 MDHEN, CDR2 SYDVKM. Between the trimmed V and J ends, which lost 6 bases and 8 bases, there was a span of 22 bases.

The chain combines TRBV7-9 with TRBJ2-1, with D perhaps TRBD2 (6 bases). From germline, CDR1 is SEHNR and CDR2 FQNEAQ (reference sequence). There are 14 residues in the CDR3. V lost 3 bases and J 8 bases, leaving 14 bases between the germline ends. The chain's CDR3 is CASSFYRETDEQFF. The CDR3 region has the DNA TGTGCCAGCAGCTTCTACCGGGAGACAGATGAGCAGTTCTTC.

This clone was detected once. The chain has TRBV3-1 (or the pseudogene TRBV3-2) and TRBJ1-2; tentative D call: TRBD1 (6 bases). With 0 bases removed from V and 8 bases from J, the gap between germline ends came to 13 bases. This CDR3 spans 14 amino acids. Per germline, CDR1 LGHDT and CDR2 YNNKEL (reference sequence). The CDR3: CASSQDKGGYGYTF. CDR3 DNA sequence: TGTGCCAGCAGCCAAGATAAGGGGGGATACGGCTACACCTTC.

V and J are TRBV10-1 and TRBJ2-1; TRBD2 matches 8 bases. The CDR3 runs to 14 residues. Germline assignment: CDR1 WNHNN and CDR2 SYGVQD (reference sequence). The trim removed 3 bases at V and 5 bases at J, leaving 3 bases unmatched. Here the CDR3 reads CASSDGRGNNEQFF. CDR3 sequence (DNA): TGCGCCAGCAGTGACGGGAGGGGGAACAATGAGCAGTTCTTC.

The chain joins TRBV5-4 to TRBJ2-2; weak D call: TRBD2 (5 bases). This CDR3 comprises 16 residues. From germline, CDR1 is SGHNT and CDR2 YYREEE (reference sequence). The V gene lost 4 bases and the J gene lost 1 base, with 14 bases spanning the gap. The CDR3 DNA follows: TGTGCCAGCAGCCGAGGCTGGACTTGGAACACCGGGGAGCTGTTTTTT. Protein: CASSRGWTWNTGELFF.

The chain carries TRBV6-5 and TRBJ2-4; 8 nucleotides agree with TRBD1. Unmatched junction bases numbered 9, after V lost 6 bases and J lost 8 bases. Per germline, CDR1 MNHEY and CDR2 SVGAGI. CDR3 length: 14 amino acids. CDR3 in DNA: TGTGCCAGCAGCTCCGGACAGGGTCGGCACATTCAGTACTTC. This gives the protein CASSSGQGRHIQYF.

The V gene is TRBV3-1 (or the pseudogene TRBV3-2), the J gene TRBJ1-5, with D possibly TRBD1 on 5 matching bases. CDR3 length equals 15 residues. Germline V CDR1 and CDR2: LGHDT, YNNKEL (reference sequence). Trimming took off 0 bases at V and 2 bases at J, with 8 bases between the two ends. The chain's CDR3 is CASSQEQGRNQPQHF. As DNA, the CDR3 is TGTGCCAGCAGCCAAGAGCAGGGACGCAATCAGCCCCAGCATTTT.

This chain uses TRBV11-2 with TRBJ2-7; 10 bases are a match to TRBD1. This CDR3 has 14 residues. Germline lookup yields CDR1 SGHAT and CDR2 FQNNGV. The trim removed 5 bases at V and 5 bases at J, leaving 6 bases unmatched. CDR3 in DNA: TGTGCCAGCAGCCGGCGGGACAGGGGCGACGAGCAGTACTTC. It codes for CASSRRDRGDEQYF.

The table lists this clone with a few counts. The V call is TRBV6-5, the J call TRBJ1-1; D is possibly TRBD1 (5 bases). CDR3 length: 15 amino acids. Trimming stripped 7 bases from V and 4 bases from J, with 19 bases between. Germline values: CDR1 MNHEY, CDR2 SVGAGI. The chain's CDR3 is CASTQGSFRFTEAFF. Written as DNA, the CDR3 is TGTGCCAGCACTCAGGGCTCCTTCCGGTTCACTGAAGCTTTCTTT.

This chain links TRBV18 with TRBJ1-2; D gene unclear. The CDR3 loop spans 15 amino acids. Germline CDR1 and CDR2: KGHSH and LQKENI. Trimming pared 6 bases from V and 2 bases from J, leaving 16 bases between. The CDR3 reads CASSPSEGTNYGYTF. The CDR3 region has the DNA TGTGCCAGCTCGCCATCGGAGGGAACAAACTATGGCTACACCTTC.

This sequence joins TRBV5-8 and TRBJ1-5; TRBD1 matches at 9 bases. The germline CDR1 and CDR2 sequences are SGHTS and YDEGEE. CDR3 length: 16 residues. Trimming took 1 base from V and 7 from J; bases not matched to a gene: 9. CDR3 sequence: CASSLWTGAGAQPQHF. CDR3 bases: TGTGCCAGCAGCTTGTGGACAGGGGCGGGCGCCCAGCCCCAGCATTTT.

The chain couples TRBV2 to TRBJ2-7; 12 positions agree with TRBD2. The CDR3 length is 14 residues. Looked up from germline, CDR1 is SNHLY and CDR2 is FYNNEI. V was clipped by 6 bases and J by 6 bases; unmatched bases: 6. The CDR3: CASSPTSGGSEQYF. In DNA form, the CDR3 reads TGTGCCAGCAGCCCGACTAGCGGGGGAAGCGAGCAGTACTTC.

This clone has a handful of counts. The chain combines TRBV7-2 with TRBJ2-4; 9 bases match TRBD2. This CDR3 comprises 16 residues. Germline CDR1 and CDR2: SGHTA and FQGNSA. Germline trimming cut 5 bases from V and 4 bases from J; bases unmatched to any gene: 9. The CDR3 loop reads CASSPTRAGGKNIQYF. The CDR3 DNA reads as TGTGCCAGCAGCCCCACGAGAGCGGGGGGTAAAAACATTCAGTACTTC.

CDR3 protein: CAVTRGGSGELFF. The DNA of the CDR3 is TGTGCCGTCACGAGGGGAGGCTCCGGGGAGCTGTTTTTT. The V and J genes are TRBV10-3 and TRBJ2-2; D might be TRBD2 (6 bases). V was cut by 11 bases and J by 6 bases, with 16 bases left in between. The CDR3 contains 13 residues. Germline lookup yields CDR1 ENHRY and CDR2 SYGVKD.

The genes are TRBV3-1 (or the pseudogene TRBV3-2) and TRBJ2-2, with D possibly being TRBD2 (5 bases). Trimming removed 1 base from V and 1 base from J, with 13 bases in between. Germline CDR1 LGHDT, CDR2 YNNKEL (reference sequence). The CDR3 loop spans 17 amino acids. The DNA of the CDR3 is TGTGCCAGCAGCCAAGGAAAGAGCGGACTGAACACCGGGGAGCTGTTTTTT. This gives the protein CASSQGKSGLNTGELFF.

The rearrangement joins TRBV7-2 to TRBJ2-7; the match to TRBD2 covers 9 bases. The CDR3 has 15 amino acids. The germline V gene encodes CDR1 SGHTA and CDR2 FQGNSA. V shed 5 bases, J shed 0 bases, and the junction held 5 bases outside the gene matches. CDR3 in DNA: TGTGCCAGCAGCCGCGGGGGGGCTCGCTCCTACGAGCAGTACTTC. It translates to CASSRGGARSYEQYF.

The rearrangement joins TRBV18 to TRBJ2-2; 10 bases fit TRBD1. The CDR3 has 15 amino acids. CDR1 and CDR2 (germline): KGHSH, LQKENI. V shed 4 bases and J 6 bases; nucleotides not matched to a gene: 5. CDR3: CASSLGQGFAGELFF. Written as DNA, the CDR3 is TGTGCCAGCTCACTGGGACAGGGGTTCGCCGGGGAGCTGTTTTTT.

This sequence joins TRBV7-2 and TRBJ2-7; D possibly corresponds to TRBD1 (6 bases). V was cut by 4 bases and J by 2 bases, with 15 bases left in between. Per the germline V gene, CDR1 is SGHTA and CDR2 is FQGNSA. This CDR3 spans 15 amino acids. Here the CDR3 reads CASSSKGNRAYEQYF. The CDR3 DNA follows: TGTGCCAGCAGCTCAAAGGGCAACAGGGCCTACGAGCAGTACTTC.

The chain couples TRBV11-3 to TRBJ1-1; D call uncertain. The CDR3 runs 13 residues. CDR1 SGHNT and CDR2 YENEEA come from the germline V gene. Trimming pared 5 bases from V and 1 base from J, leaving 8 bases between. This chain's CDR3 is CASSLRKNTEAFF. The CDR3 coding sequence is TGTGCCAGCAGCCTGAGAAAGAACACTGAAGCTTTCTTT.

This rearrangement joins TRBV9 to TRBJ2-7; 14 bases align to TRBD2. This CDR3 comprises 16 residues. CDR1 SGDLS and CDR2 YYNGEE come from the germline V gene. V was clipped by 0 bases and J by 5 bases; unmatched bases: 4. The CDR3 reads CASSVATSGRGHEQYF. In nucleotides, the CDR3 is TGTGCCAGCAGCGTAGCGACTAGCGGGAGGGGACACGAGCAGTACTTC. The full variable domain, in which reference TRBV9 and TRBJ2-7 provide the parts outside the CDR3, is DSGVTQTPKHLITATGQRVTLRCSPRSGDLSVYWYQQSLDQGLQFLIQYYNGEERAKGNILERFSAQQFPDLHSELNLSSLELGDSALYFCASSVATSGRGHEQYFGPGTRLTVT.

Concerning this clone itself: Other nucleotide sequences from this sample produce the same CDR3. The V call is TRBV29-1, the J call TRBJ2-7, with 11 bases fitting TRBD1. The germline gives CDR1 SQVTM, CDR2 ANQGSEA. Losses at the gene ends were 5 bases for V and 4 bases for J; bases not matched to a gene: 4. The CDR3 contains 13 residues. CDR3 DNA sequence: TGCAGCGTTTTAGGACAGGGGGCATACGAGCAGTACTTC. Translation gives CSVLGQGAYEQYF.

This chain uses TRBV5-1 with TRBJ2-2; D gene unclear. The germline V and J ends were trimmed by 4 bases and 1 base, with 11 bases remaining between them. CDR1 is SGHRS, CDR2 YFSETQ, per germline. CDR3 length equals 15 residues. CDR3 bases: TGCGCCAGCAGCCAAGACACGGGGAACACCGGGGAGCTGTTTTTT. Amino acid sequence: CASSQDTGNTGELFF.

This chain joins TRBV11-2 and TRBJ2-2; D perhaps matches TRBD2 (6 bases). CDR1 is SGHAT, CDR2 FQNNGV, per germline. Trimming took 1 base from V and 4 from J, leaving 13 bases between them. The CDR3 is 16 amino acids. Written as DNA, the CDR3 is TGTGCCAGCAGCTTAGGGCGGGGAAGTGGCACCGGGGAGCTGTTTTTT. Translated: CASSLGRGSGTGELFF. The variable domain in full, completed from reference TRBV11-2 and TRBJ2-2, reads EAGVAQSPRYKIIEKRQSVAFWCNPISGHATLYWYQQILGQGPKLLIQFQNNGVVDDSQLPKDRFSAERLKGVDSTLKIQPAKLEDSAVYLCASSLGRGSGTGELFFGEGSRLTVL.

The V gene is TRBV6-5, the J gene TRBJ1-1, with a possible D match to TRBD1 (6 bases). Trimming removed 10 bases at V and 8 bases at J, with 17 bases between. The CDR3 has 12 residues. Per the germline V gene, CDR1 is MNHEY and CDR2 is SVGAGI. CDR3 nucleotide sequence: TGTGCCACTAGGAGGGGTGGACAGGAAGCTTTCTTT. This sequence encodes CATRRGGQEAFF.

The V call is TRBV3-1 (or the pseudogene TRBV3-2), the J call TRBJ1-2, with a possible D match to TRBD1 (5 bases). The germline V and J ends were trimmed by 6 bases and 2 bases, with 13 bases remaining between them. This CDR3 has 14 residues. The V gene's germline CDR1 is LGHDT and CDR2 YNNKEL (reference sequence). Here the CDR3 reads CASRFQGGNYGYTF. As DNA, the CDR3 is TGTGCCAGCAGATTCCAGGGTGGGAACTATGGCTACACCTTC.